Listed here is a single T cell receptor beta chain. Antigen specificity is unknown. These data belong to a study of neoadjuvant anti-PD-1 for oral cavity cancer. Broader study findings: Non-responders to neoadjuvant nivolumab had significantly more clonal PBMC T cells than responders.

Stated time point: after neoadjuvant nivolumab, at surgical resection. Patients had HPV-negative, locally advanced oral cavity squamous cell carcinoma. PBMCs were not maintained or expanded in culture before analysis. In germline, CDR1 is SGHAT, CDR2 FQNNGV. The CDR3 consists of 13 residues. V dropped 5 bases and J dropped 4; count of bases not matched to a gene: 3. Produced via immunoSEQ multiplex PCR; TCRdb's table is partial and in-frame only. The table includes some 29,000 clones, just under 80% detected once. This sequence originates from a person between 35 and 79 years old with oral cavity squamous cell carcinoma. The chain joins TRBV11-2 to TRBJ1-2, with 8 nucleotides matching TRBD1. Sequencing used PBMCs, obtained after nivolumab (anti-PD-1) treatment. The CDR3 loop is CASSPQGAYGYTF. In DNA, the CDR3 is TGTGCCAGCAGCCCCCAGGGGGCCTATGGCTACACCTTC.